These 23 T cell receptor beta chains came from one sample sequenced in a study of CD8+ T cells in alopecia areata. Investigators isolated RNA and reverse transcribed it into cDNA to act as the sequencing template. Clones were sequenced by immunoSEQ multiplex PCR, and TCRdb holds only the in-frame ones, with some missing. The sample has about 12,000 clones; roughly 55% are singletons. Lesional scalp punch biopsies and peripheral blood came from alopecia areata patients. The sequencing sample was made of skin. These receptors all come from a human donor with alopecia areata.

This chain links TRBV5-6 with TRBJ2-7, with D possibly TRBD1 on 6 matching bases. The CDR3 extends over 15 amino acids. Germline assignment: CDR1 SGHDT and CDR2 YYEEEE. Trimming left V 2 bases short and J 2 bases short, with 14 bases between. Here the CDR3 reads CASSFTGRGTYEQYF. The CDR3 DNA reads as TGTGCCAGCAGCTTTACGGGCAGGGGCACCTACGAGCAGTACTTC.

This chain uses TRBV6-5 with TRBJ2-7; TRBD1 matches at 8 bases. Germline-derived CDR1 and CDR2 are MNHEY and SVGAGI. The CDR3 contains 15 residues. Trimming cost V 2 bases and J 3 bases; bases outside gene matches: 6. The CDR3: CASSYAGQELYEQYF. In DNA form, the CDR3 reads TGTGCCAGCAGTTACGCGGGACAGGAGCTCTACGAGCAGTACTTC.

The table lists this clone with a few counts. The chain's CDR3 is CASSLESGELFF. DNA for the CDR3: TGTGCCAGCAGCTTGGAATCCGGGGAGCTGTTTTTT. The chain joins TRBV5-4 to TRBJ2-2; D is unresolved. Trimming pared 0 bases from V and 6 bases from J, leaving 3 bases between. The CDR3 has 12 residues. Germline loops: CDR1 SGHNT, CDR2 YYREEE (reference sequence). The whole variable domain, filled in from reference TRBV5-4 and TRBJ2-2, reads ETGVTQSPTHLIKTRGQQVTLRCSSQSGHNTVSWYQQALGQGPQFIFQYYREEENGRGNFPPRFSGLQFPNYSSELNVNALELDDSALYLCASSLESGELFFGEGSRLTVL.

The chain links TRBV6-4 to TRBJ1-5; 7 nucleotides align to TRBD1. J was trimmed by 2 bases and V by 0 bases; bases with no gene match: 1. CDR1 and CDR2 from the germline V gene are MRHNA and SNTAGT. There are 15 residues in the CDR3. Written as DNA, the CDR3 is TGTGCCAGCAGTGACTCAGGGGGCGGCAATCAGCCCCAGCATTTT. Its protein product is CASSDSGGGNQPQHF.

This clone was counted a few times. The gene calls are TRBV27 and TRBJ1-6; 9 bases map to TRBD1. Germline V lookup: CDR1 MNHEY, CDR2 SMNVEV (reference sequence). CDR3 size: 18 residues. Trimming cost V 6 bases and J 6 bases; bases outside gene matches: 15. CDR3 region: CASRFYPLETGGNSPLHF. Here the CDR3 DNA reads TGTGCCAGCAGATTTTACCCACTAGAGACAGGGGGTAATTCACCCCTCCACTTT.

This clone occurred a few times. The rearrangement joins TRBV18 to TRBJ2-1, with TRBD1 matching over 7 bases. The V and J ends lost 4 bases and 4 bases, in that order; junction bases with no gene match: 10. Germline CDR1 is KGHSH and CDR2 is LQKENI. The CDR3 runs 16 residues. DNA for the CDR3: TGTGCCAGCTCACTTCCGGGACAGTTTCCTTACAATGAGCAGTTCTTC. It encodes CASSLPGQFPYNEQFF.

Regarding this clone: A far larger clone is a single base away, which makes a read error likely. Other DNA sequences in this sample translate to the same CDR3. The CDR3 DNA is TGTGCCTGGAGTGTTGGCGTAAATCAGCCCCAGCATTTT. Its protein is CAWSVGVNQPQHF. This chain joins TRBV30 and TRBJ1-5, with D hard to call. The CDR3 loop spans 13 amino acids. Germline-derived CDR1 and CDR2 are GTSNPN and SVGIG (reference sequence). Trimming cost V 0 bases and J 4 bases, with 7 bases left between them.

This chain joins TRBV7-9 and TRBJ1-1; 9 bases line up with TRBD1. The CDR3 extends over 13 amino acids. V trimming: 6 bases; J trimming: 5 bases; junction bases outside the gene matches: 4. Germline CDR1 is SEHNR and CDR2 is FQNEAQ (reference sequence). The CDR3 region has the DNA TGTGCCAGCAGTTGGACAGGGGAGACTGAAGCTTTCTTT. This sequence encodes CASSWTGETEAFF.

This chain uses TRBV4-1 with TRBJ2-1; D is undetermined. CDR1 and CDR2 (germline): MGHRA, YSYEKL. Trimming pared 0 bases from V and 2 bases from J, leaving 11 bases between. The CDR3 length is 16 residues. The CDR3 DNA follows: TGCGCCAGCAGCCAAGATCGTTGGGGTGCCTACAATGAGCAGTTCTTC. Amino acids: CASSQDRWGAYNEQFF.

The rearrangement joins TRBV4-1 to TRBJ2-7; D may be TRBD1 or TRBD2 (7 bases each). Germline CDR1 is MGHRA and CDR2 is YSYEKL. V lost 0 bases and J 7 bases, leaving 19 bases between the germline ends. The CDR3 runs 16 residues. The CDR3 DNA sequence: TGCGCCAGCAGCCAAGATGGAGCAGGGGGGGGCTGGGAGCAGTACTTC. This sequence encodes CASSQDGAGGGWEQYF.

This clone was counted a few times. The chain joins TRBV28 to TRBJ2-6; D might be TRBD1 or TRBD2, each matching 5 bases. The V end lost 5 bases, the J end lost 2 bases, and 10 bases lay between the germline ends. Germline CDR1 and CDR2: MDHEN and SYDVKM. There are 15 residues in the CDR3. CDR3 sequence reads: CASSVRGPGANVLTF. CDR3 sequence (DNA): TGTGCCAGCAGTGTCCGGGGACCTGGGGCCAACGTCCTGACTTTC.

The rearrangement joins TRBV10-3 to TRBJ2-2; 9 nucleotides agree with TRBD1. The CDR3 covers 14 residues. Germline values: CDR1 ENHRY, CDR2 SYGVKD. V was pared by 5 bases and J by 7 bases, with 5 bases of the junction left unmatched. This CDR3 reads CAISKQGAGGELFF. CDR3 bases: TGTGCCATCAGTAAACAGGGGGCCGGCGGGGAGCTGTTTTTT.

V and J are TRBV6-1 and TRBJ1-5; D remains unclear. Trimming pared 4 bases from V and 2 bases from J, leaving 15 bases between. Looked up from germline, CDR1 is MNHNS and CDR2 is SASEGT. This CDR3 is built from 16 residues. CDR3 DNA: TGTGCCAGCAGTGGAAAACCCCCAAAGGGCAATCAGCCCCAGCATTTT. Its translation: CASSGKPPKGNQPQHF.

The J gene is TRBJ2-3, the V gene TRBV2; tentatively, D is TRBD2 (6 bases). Deletions cut 4 bases from V and 0 bases from J, with 17 bases between. The CDR3 is made up of 17 amino acids. Germline CDR1 and CDR2: SNHLY and FYNNEI. In nucleotides, the CDR3 is TGTGCCAGCAGTGGGCTAGGGGATAGCGGTAGCACAGATACGCAGTATTTT. Amino acid sequence: CASSGLGDSGSTDTQYF.

This sequence joins TRBV6-6 and TRBJ1-2; D is possibly TRBD1 (5 bases). The CDR3 contains 14 residues. Germline V lookup: CDR1 MNHNY, CDR2 SVGAGI (reference sequence). V was trimmed by 3 bases and J by 2 bases, leaving 10 bases between them. In DNA, the CDR3 is TGTGCCAGCAGTTATCCCGGGGCCAACTATGGCTACACCTTC. As protein: CASSYPGANYGYTF.

This chain uses TRBV30 with TRBJ2-2; D unresolved. Germline-derived CDR1 and CDR2 are GTSNPN and SVGIG (reference sequence). The CDR3 contains 11 residues. In DNA form, the CDR3 reads TGTGGCAGCGAGAACACCGGGGAGCTGTTTTTT. Amino acid sequence: CGSENTGELFF.

Relative to its sample, this clone is medium-sized (0.01 to 0.1%). V is TRBV7-3 and J is TRBJ2-3; a possible D gene is TRBD2 (5 bases). With 2 bases removed from V and 14 bases from J, the gap between germline ends came to 17 bases. The CDR3 covers 13 residues. Per the germline V gene, CDR1 is SGHTA and CDR2 is FQGTGA. The CDR3 sequence: CASSLSEGMGRYF. DNA of the CDR3: TGTGCCAGCAGCTTATCAGAGGGCATGGGGAGGTATTTT.

This chain connects TRBV11-1 to TRBJ2-1, with 12 bases lining up with TRBD2. CDR1 is SGHAT, CDR2 FQDESV, per germline (reference sequence). This CDR3 region has 16 residues. Trimming removed 5 bases from V and 10 bases from J; junction bases left unmatched: 12. The chain's CDR3 is CASSETSGGSAGEQFF. In nucleotides, the CDR3 is TGTGCCAGCAGCGAAACTAGCGGGGGGTCGGCGGGAGAGCAGTTCTTC.

The chain links TRBV5-4 to TRBJ1-1, with D maybe TRBD1 (6 bases). Germline V gene sequence: CDR1 SGHNT, CDR2 YYREEE (reference sequence). Trimming left V 4 bases short and J 3 bases short, with 16 bases between. The CDR3 consists of 15 residues. CDR3 amino acids: CASSRTGWEDTEAFF. The DNA for the CDR3 is TGTGCCAGCAGCCGTACAGGGTGGGAGGACACTGAAGCTTTCTTT. The full variable domain, rest sourced from reference TRBV5-4 and TRBJ1-1, is ETGVTQSPTHLIKTRGQQVTLRCSSQSGHNTVSWYQQALGQGPQFIFQYYREEENGRGNFPPRFSGLQFPNYSSELNVNALELDDSALYLCASSRTGWEDTEAFFGQGTRLTVV.

The table lists this clone with a few counts. The CDR3: CASSQGLAVSYEQYF. The CDR3 coding sequence is TGCGCCAGCAGCCAAGGCCTAGCGGTTTCCTACGAGCAGTACTTC. The V and J genes are TRBV4-1 and TRBJ2-5; 7 bases match TRBD2. The DNA matches TRBJ2-7 better at its end, which makes the J call doubtful. This CDR3 has 15 residues. Germline V gives CDR1 MGHRA, CDR2 YSYEKL.

This clone is judged medium-sized (0.01 to 0.1%). V and J are TRBV28 and TRBJ2-5; possibly TRBD1 for D (5 bases). The germline gives CDR1 MDHEN, CDR2 SYDVKM. Trimming pared 1 base from V and 5 bases from J, leaving 11 bases between. There are 14 residues in the CDR3. CDR3 in amino acids: CASSLSSRVETQYF. CDR3 coding DNA: TGTGCCAGCAGTTTATCGTCCAGGGTGGAGACCCAGTACTTC. Full variable domain (missing parts from reference TRBV28 and TRBJ2-5): DVKVTQSSRYLVKRTGEKVFLECVQDMDHENMFWYRQDPGLGLRLIYFSYDVKMKEKGDIPEGYSVSREKKERFSLILESASTNQTSMYLCASSLSSRVETQYFGPGTRLLVL.

This clone was observed a handful of times. A read error may produce the germline difference seen at one junction end. Distinct nucleotide sequences in the sample also encode this CDR3. The CDR3 loop reads CASSQDAIAGGYEQYF. The DNA of the CDR3 is TGTGCCAGCAGCCAAGATGCGATAGCGGGGGGTTACGAGCAGTACTTC. The rearrangement links TRBV4-1 to TRBJ2-7, with 10 positions matching TRBD2. This CDR3 has 16 amino acids. CDR1 MGHRA and CDR2 YSYEKL come from the germline V gene.

A remark on this clone: One junction end disagrees with the germline gene, perhaps due to a read error. The chain uses TRBV28 and TRBJ1-2; 7 nucleotides match TRBD1. CDR3 length: 14 amino acids. Germline CDR1 and CDR2: MDHEN and SYDVKM. The CDR3 nucleotides read TGTGCCAGCACCGCCGGGGACAGACCCTATGGCTACGCCTTC. It yields the protein CASTAGDRPYGYAF.